One sample yielded the 27 T cell receptor beta chains listed below, sequenced in a study of T-cell reconstitution after alpha-beta-depleted transplantation in children. For TCRbeta, the library was prepared with unique molecular identifiers. TCRdb recomputed calls from the PCR reads with MiXCR, one row per CDR3 protein. The sample includes fewer than 700,000 distinct CDR3 sequences, 10% to 15% of them seen just once. This specimen was PBMCs, mostly from graft donor cells, taken 360 days after TCRalphabeta/CD19-depleted stem cell transplant. These receptors were collected from a male patient aged 10 to 17 who had a stem cell transplant for acute myeloid leukemia, so the T cells may come from the graft donor.

The chain combines TRBV11-3 with TRBJ2-1; TRBD1 might be the D (7 bases). The CDR3 sequence is 16 residues long. V lost 1 base, J lost 8 bases, and 18 bases lay in between. CDR1 SGHNT and CDR2 YENEEA come from the germline V gene. The CDR3 sequence: CASSLGAGGPYDEQFF. CDR3 DNA sequence: TGTGCCAGCAGCTTAGGGGCAGGGGGGCCTTACGATGAGCAGTTCTTC.

This clonotype was detected only a few times. The chain couples TRBV7-8 to TRBJ2-3, with 8 bases fitting TRBD2. The CDR3 totals 15 residues. Germline trimming cut 2 bases from V and 4 bases from J; bases unmatched to any gene: 5. CDR1 is SGHVS, CDR2 FQNEAQ, per germline. CDR3: CASSLLGTRPDTQYF. CDR3 bases: TGTGCCAGCAGCTTATTAGGGACTAGACCAGATACGCAGTATTTT.

This clonotype has at least ten counts. CDR3 protein: CAWTRDKAYEQYF. CDR3 nucleotides: TGTGCCTGGACAAGGGACAAAGCCTACGAGCAGTACTTC. V and J are TRBV30 and TRBJ2-7; tentatively, D is TRBD1 (6 bases). CDR3 length equals 13 residues. Between the trimmed V and J ends, which lost 4 bases and 2 bases, there was a span of 12 bases. CDR1 is GTSNPN, CDR2 SVGIG, per germline (reference sequence).

This clonotype came up once. This rearrangement joins TRBV4-3 to TRBJ2-1; D is unclear. Germline CDR1 and CDR2: LGHNA and YSLEER. Trimming pared 2 bases from V and 7 bases from J, leaving 9 bases between. The CDR3 contains 13 residues. The CDR3 coding sequence is TGCGCCAGCAGCCAAATTGGGTTGAATGAGCAGTTCTTC. It is translated as CASSQIGLNEQFF.

This clonotype was recorded a few times. This chain links TRBV7-2 with TRBJ2-7; a weak D match, TRBD1 (5 bases). The V and J ends lost 5 bases and 7 bases respectively, with 15 bases between them. Germline CDR1 reads SGHTA; CDR2 reads FQGNSA. The CDR3 is made up of 13 amino acids. CDR3 sequence reads: CASSPVGAGEQYF. The CDR3 DNA reads as TGTGCCAGCAGCCCCGTAGGGGCCGGAGAGCAGTACTTC.

The chain uses TRBV7-2 and TRBJ2-5, with D possibly TRBD1 on 5 matching bases. Trimming took 2 bases from V and 7 from J, leaving 14 bases between them. CDR1 SGHTA and CDR2 FQGNSA come from the germline V gene. CDR3 size: 14 residues. The CDR3 spells CASSLSPREGTQYF. In nucleotides, the CDR3 is TGTGCCAGCAGCTTAAGCCCCAGGGAAGGGACCCAGTACTTC. Full variable domain (missing parts from reference TRBV7-2 and TRBJ2-5): GAGVSQSPSNKVTEKGKDVELRCDPISGHTALYWYRQSLGQGLEFLIYFQGNSAPDKSGLPSDRFSAERTGGSVSTLTIQRTQQEDSAVYLCASSLSPREGTQYFGPGTRLLVL.

The chain has TRBV28 and TRBJ2-1, with D perhaps TRBD2 (6 bases). The germline V gene encodes CDR1 MDHEN and CDR2 SYDVKM. This CDR3 region has 15 residues. V lost 3 bases to trimming and J lost 0 bases, with 9 bases between them. The CDR3 sequence: CASSFGGVSYNEQFF. CDR3 DNA sequence: TGTGCCAGCAGTTTTGGCGGGGTCTCCTACAATGAGCAGTTCTTC.

This clonotype was picked up many times. The V call is TRBV20-1, the J call TRBJ2-3, with 7 bases that match TRBD2. Unmatched junction bases numbered 6, after V lost 0 bases and J lost 3 bases. The germline CDR1 and CDR2 sequences are DFQATT and SNEGSKA (reference sequence). The length of the CDR3 is 15 residues. CDR3 sequence reads: CSARDLRTSTDTQYF. CDR3 nucleotides: TGCAGTGCTAGAGATTTGAGGACTAGTACAGATACGCAGTATTTT.

At least ten counts were recorded for this clonotype. V and J are TRBV12-3 or TRBV12-4 and TRBJ1-5; the D gene is possibly TRBD1 (6 bases). Trimming pared 3 bases from V and 10 bases from J, leaving 16 bases between. The CDR3 sequence is 14 residues long. The CDR3 region has the DNA TGTGCCAGCAGTTTGATGGGGGCCCAATCTCCCCAGCATTTT. Translating it yields CASSLMGAQSPQHF.

The rearrangement links TRBV28 to TRBJ1-6, with D hard to call. V was clipped by 7 bases and J by 0 bases, with 7 bases between them. The CDR3 is made up of 14 amino acids. The germline CDR1 and CDR2 sequences are MDHEN and SYDVKM. The CDR3 DNA follows: TGTGCCAGCAAAGGCAGCTCCTATAATTCACCCCTCCACTTT. Protein: CASKGSSYNSPLHF.

This clonotype was counted only a few times. V is TRBV20-1 and J is TRBJ2-3; D remains ambiguous. CDR3 length: 15 residues. Looked up from germline, CDR1 is DFQATT and CDR2 is SNEGSKA (reference sequence). Between the trimmed V and J ends, which lost 5 bases and 1 base, there was a span of 16 bases. Written as DNA, the CDR3 is TGCAGTGCTCCCGGACGAAGCGATGGCACAGATACGCAGTATTTT. Its translation is CSAPGRSDGTDTQYF.

This chain joins TRBV7-2 and TRBJ2-7, with D possibly matching TRBD2 (7 bases). Trimming stripped 1 base from V and 4 bases from J, with 20 bases between. Germline V gene lookup returns CDR1 SGHTA and CDR2 FQGNSA. The CDR3 is 17 residues long. CDR3 region: CASSLGASGGGWYEQYF. The DNA for the CDR3 is TGTGCCAGCAGCTTAGGAGCTAGCGGAGGGGGTTGGTACGAGCAGTACTTC.

This clonotype appeared many times. The J gene is TRBJ1-6, the V gene TRBV6-1; D not resolved. The CDR3 extends over 18 amino acids. Per the germline V gene, CDR1 is MNHNS and CDR2 is SASEGT. V was clipped by 3 bases and J by 0 bases, with 15 bases between them. Written as DNA, the CDR3 is TGTGCCAGCAGTGAGTTCGGCAGCTTTAGCTCCTATAATTCACCCCTCCACTTT. Protein: CASSEFGSFSSYNSPLHF.

The J gene is TRBJ2-1, the V gene TRBV28, with TRBD2 matching over 10 bases. This CDR3 has 16 residues. Germline CDR1 is MDHEN and CDR2 is SYDVKM. Trimming at V came to 5 bases and at J to 9 bases, leaving 13 bases not matched to a gene. The CDR3 here is CASSPASAGGPGEQFF. The CDR3 DNA reads TGTGCCAGCAGTCCGGCTTCAGCGGGAGGGCCTGGTGAGCAGTTCTTC.

Ten or more counts support this clonotype. The V gene is TRBV9, the J gene TRBJ1-1, with 9 bases identical to TRBD1. Germline V CDR1 and CDR2: SGDLS, YYNGEE. CDR3 length: 16 residues. V shed 3 bases, J shed 0 bases, and the junction held 6 bases outside the gene matches. The CDR3 nucleotides are TGTGCCAGCAGCGGAGACAGGGGGGTATTGAACACTGAAGCTTTCTTT. Translating it yields CASSGDRGVLNTEAFF.

The J gene is TRBJ2-7, the V gene TRBV6-2 or TRBV6-3; D is ambiguous. The length of the CDR3 is 13 residues. From germline, CDR1 is MNHEY and CDR2 SVGEGT. V was clipped by 6 bases and J by 0 bases, with 9 bases between them. The CDR3 is CASRPPGSYEQYF. CDR3 in DNA: TGTGCCAGCAGACCTCCGGGCTCCTACGAGCAGTACTTC.

For this clonotype: This may be a read error, as it is one base from a much larger clone. The chain uses TRBV20-1 and TRBJ2-4, with 10 bases identical to TRBD1. Germline V CDR1 and CDR2: DFQATT, SNEGSKA (reference sequence). CDR3 size: 13 residues. The J segment lost 8 bases and the V segment lost 4 bases, leaving 5 bases of the junction unmatched. The CDR3 nucleotides are TGCAGTGCTACAGGACAGGGGGGAGACATTCAGTACTTC. Translation: CSATGQGGDIQYF.

The V gene is TRBV7-8, the J gene TRBJ2-1, with D tentatively TRBD2 (5 bases). Germline V CDR1 and CDR2: SGHVS, FQNEAQ. V lost 8 bases, J lost 2 bases, and 10 bases lay in between. This CDR3 contains 13 residues. The CDR3 nucleotides are TGTGCCAGCGTTAGCGTTACCTACAATGAGCAGTTCTTC. It codes for CASVSVTYNEQFF.

This chain uses TRBV7-8 with TRBJ2-2; 7 nucleotides align to TRBD2. CDR1 is SGHVS, CDR2 FQNEAQ, per germline. The CDR3 covers 16 residues. V lost 7 bases to trimming and J lost 6 bases; unmatched junction nucleotides: 14. CDR3 DNA sequence: TGTGCCAGCACCAAGAGGACTGGCGGGAGCGCCGGGGAGCTGTTTTTT. Protein: CASTKRTGGSAGELFF.

This chain's CDR3 is CASSPFLGRVPDTQYF. CDR3 in DNA: TGTGCCAGCAGCCCCTTCCTGGGACGGGTCCCAGATACGCAGTATTTT. This rearrangement joins TRBV12-3 or TRBV12-4 to TRBJ2-3, with D tentatively TRBD1 or TRBD2 (5 bases each). Trimming removed 6 bases from V and 4 bases from J, with 20 bases in between. The CDR3 has 16 residues.

This clonotype was counted many times. The chain employs TRBV6-4 and TRBJ2-1; possible D gene TRBD1, 6 bases. Trimming shortened V by 3 bases and J by 10 bases, and 13 bases separated the two germline ends. This CDR3 contains 13 residues. The germline V gene encodes CDR1 MRHNA and CDR2 SNTAGT. The CDR3 DNA follows: TGTGCCAGCAGTGAGCACAGGGTCGGAGAGCAGTTCTTC. Residues: CASSEHRVGEQFF.

This clonotype was seen repeatedly, ten times or more. V usage is TRBV11-3 and J usage is TRBJ2-3, with unresolved D. Per the germline V gene, CDR1 is SGHNT and CDR2 is YENEEA. The CDR3 is made up of 14 amino acids. Trimming took off 1 base at V and 5 bases at J, with 10 bases between the two ends. The CDR3 nucleotides are TGTGCCAGCAGCTTAGCCCCCAAGGGAGATACGCAGTATTTT. Protein product: CASSLAPKGDTQYF.

This chain joins TRBV29-1 and TRBJ1-1; 7 bases are shared with TRBD1. The germline CDR1 and CDR2 sequences are SQVTM and ANQGSEA. The V and J ends lost 7 bases and 2 bases, in that order; junction bases with no gene match: 7. The CDR3 covers 13 residues. The CDR3 spells CSALTGTNTEAFF. The CDR3 DNA follows: TGCAGCGCCCTGACAGGGACTAACACTGAAGCTTTCTTT. The variable domain in full, with the rest retrieved from reference TRBV29-1 and TRBJ1-1, is SAVISQKPSRDICQRGTSLTIQCQVDSQVTMMFWYRQQPGQSLTLIATANQGSEATYESGFVIDKFPISRPNLTFSTLTVSNMSPEDSSIYLCSALTGTNTEAFFGQGTRLTVV.

This chain connects TRBV6-2 or TRBV6-3 to TRBJ2-7, with TRBD2 as a possible D gene (6 bases). Trimming removed 11 bases from V and 2 bases from J, with 19 bases in between. In germline, CDR1 is MNHEY, CDR2 SVGEGT. This CDR3 region has 14 residues. CDR3 sequence: CAARQRRETYEQYF. For the CDR3, the DNA is TGTGCCGCCCGCCAGAGGCGGGAAACCTACGAGCAGTACTTC.

This clonotype has only a few counts. The chain carries TRBV20-1 and TRBJ2-1, with 10 bases fitting TRBD2. Trimming at V came to 0 bases and at J to 3 bases, leaving 8 bases not matched to a gene. Germline-derived CDR1 and CDR2 are DFQATT and SNEGSKA (reference sequence). The CDR3 length is 17 residues. The CDR3, as DNA: TGCAGTGCTAGAGACTCTAAACTAGCGGGGATCTACAATGAGCAGTTCTTC. Protein: CSARDSKLAGIYNEQFF.

Ten or more counts support this clonotype. The V and J genes are TRBV28 and TRBJ2-3; D gene ambiguous. Trimming pared 7 bases from V and 3 bases from J, leaving 20 bases between. Germline assignment: CDR1 MDHEN and CDR2 SYDVKM. The CDR3 runs 16 residues. Here the CDR3 reads CASTLVGPRATDTQYF. In DNA form, the CDR3 reads TGTGCCAGCACATTGGTAGGGCCGAGAGCGACAGATACGCAGTATTTT. The variable domain in full, with the rest retrieved from reference TRBV28 and TRBJ2-3, is DVKVTQSSRYLVKRTGEKVFLECVQDMDHENMFWYRQDPGLGLRLIYFSYDVKMKEKGDIPEGYSVSREKKERFSLILESASTNQTSMYLCASTLVGPRATDTQYFGPGTRLTVL.

There are many counts of this clonotype. The chain combines TRBV29-1 with TRBJ2-2, with D unclear. The germline gives CDR1 SQVTM, CDR2 ANQGSEA. The CDR3 length is 13 residues. Trimming stripped 4 bases from V and 1 base from J, with 7 bases between. CDR3 sequence: CSVAKGNTGELFF. CDR3 nucleotide sequence: TGCAGCGTTGCGAAGGGGAACACCGGGGAGCTGTTTTTT.